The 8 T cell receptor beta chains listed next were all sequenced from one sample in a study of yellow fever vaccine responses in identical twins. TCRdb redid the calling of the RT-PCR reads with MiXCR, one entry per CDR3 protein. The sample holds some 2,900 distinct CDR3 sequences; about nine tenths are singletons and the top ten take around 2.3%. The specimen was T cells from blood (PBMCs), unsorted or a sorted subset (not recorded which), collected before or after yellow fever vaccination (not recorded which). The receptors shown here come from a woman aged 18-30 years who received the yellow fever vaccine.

CDR3 protein: CASSLEASVFSYEQYF. CDR3 in DNA: TGTGCCAGCAGCTTAGAGGCGTCAGTATTCTCCTACGAGCAGTACTTC. The chain uses TRBV11-2 and TRBJ2-7; D gene unclear. Trimming removed 0 bases at V and 0 bases at J, with 12 bases between. Per germline, CDR1 SGHAT and CDR2 FQNNGV. The CDR3 length is 16 residues.

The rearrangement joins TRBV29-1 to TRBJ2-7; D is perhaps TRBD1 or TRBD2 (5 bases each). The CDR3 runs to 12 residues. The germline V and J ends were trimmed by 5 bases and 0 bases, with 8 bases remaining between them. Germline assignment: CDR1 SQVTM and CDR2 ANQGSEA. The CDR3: CSVWGSSYEQYF. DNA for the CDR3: TGCAGCGTTTGGGGGAGCTCCTACGAGCAGTACTTC.

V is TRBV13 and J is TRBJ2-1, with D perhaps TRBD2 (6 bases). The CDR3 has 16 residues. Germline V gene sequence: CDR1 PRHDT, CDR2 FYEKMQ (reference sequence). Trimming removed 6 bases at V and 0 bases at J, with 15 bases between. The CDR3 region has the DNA TGTGCCAGCAGATCCCAGCGGGTGACCTCCTACAATGAGCAGTTCTTC. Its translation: CASRSQRVTSYNEQFF.

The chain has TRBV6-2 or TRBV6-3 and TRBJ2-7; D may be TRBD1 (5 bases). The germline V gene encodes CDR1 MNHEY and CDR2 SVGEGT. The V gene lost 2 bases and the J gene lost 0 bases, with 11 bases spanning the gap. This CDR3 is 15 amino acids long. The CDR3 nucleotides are TGTGCCAGCAGTTACGGACACACCTACTCCTACGAGCAGTACTTC. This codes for CASSYGHTYSYEQYF.

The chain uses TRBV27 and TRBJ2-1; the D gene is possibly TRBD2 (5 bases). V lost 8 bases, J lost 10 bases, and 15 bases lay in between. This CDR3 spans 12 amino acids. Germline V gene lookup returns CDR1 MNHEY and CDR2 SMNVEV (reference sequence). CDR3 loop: CASCSALAEQFF. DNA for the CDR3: TGTGCCAGCTGTTCGGCCTTAGCGGAGCAGTTCTTC.

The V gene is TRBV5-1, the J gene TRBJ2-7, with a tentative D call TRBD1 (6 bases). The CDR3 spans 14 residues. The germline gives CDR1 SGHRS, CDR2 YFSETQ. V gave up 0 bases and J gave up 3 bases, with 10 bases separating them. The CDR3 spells CASSLEGRGYEQYF. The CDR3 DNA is TGCGCCAGCAGCTTGGAAGGCAGGGGCTACGAGCAGTACTTC.

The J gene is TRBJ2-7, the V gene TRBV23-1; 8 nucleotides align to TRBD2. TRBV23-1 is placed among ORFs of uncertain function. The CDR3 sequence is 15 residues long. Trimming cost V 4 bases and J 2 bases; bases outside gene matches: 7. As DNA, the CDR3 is TGCGCCAGCAGTCCGCGACGGGAGGGCCCCTACGAGCAGTACTTC. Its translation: CASSPRREGPYEQYF.

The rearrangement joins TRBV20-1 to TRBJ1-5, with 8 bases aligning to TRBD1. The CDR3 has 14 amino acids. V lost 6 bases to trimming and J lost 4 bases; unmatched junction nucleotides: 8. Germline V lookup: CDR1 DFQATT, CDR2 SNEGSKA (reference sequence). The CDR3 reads CSATLDRANQPQHF. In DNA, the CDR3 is TGCAGTGCCACTCTGGACAGGGCTAATCAGCCCCAGCATTTT.